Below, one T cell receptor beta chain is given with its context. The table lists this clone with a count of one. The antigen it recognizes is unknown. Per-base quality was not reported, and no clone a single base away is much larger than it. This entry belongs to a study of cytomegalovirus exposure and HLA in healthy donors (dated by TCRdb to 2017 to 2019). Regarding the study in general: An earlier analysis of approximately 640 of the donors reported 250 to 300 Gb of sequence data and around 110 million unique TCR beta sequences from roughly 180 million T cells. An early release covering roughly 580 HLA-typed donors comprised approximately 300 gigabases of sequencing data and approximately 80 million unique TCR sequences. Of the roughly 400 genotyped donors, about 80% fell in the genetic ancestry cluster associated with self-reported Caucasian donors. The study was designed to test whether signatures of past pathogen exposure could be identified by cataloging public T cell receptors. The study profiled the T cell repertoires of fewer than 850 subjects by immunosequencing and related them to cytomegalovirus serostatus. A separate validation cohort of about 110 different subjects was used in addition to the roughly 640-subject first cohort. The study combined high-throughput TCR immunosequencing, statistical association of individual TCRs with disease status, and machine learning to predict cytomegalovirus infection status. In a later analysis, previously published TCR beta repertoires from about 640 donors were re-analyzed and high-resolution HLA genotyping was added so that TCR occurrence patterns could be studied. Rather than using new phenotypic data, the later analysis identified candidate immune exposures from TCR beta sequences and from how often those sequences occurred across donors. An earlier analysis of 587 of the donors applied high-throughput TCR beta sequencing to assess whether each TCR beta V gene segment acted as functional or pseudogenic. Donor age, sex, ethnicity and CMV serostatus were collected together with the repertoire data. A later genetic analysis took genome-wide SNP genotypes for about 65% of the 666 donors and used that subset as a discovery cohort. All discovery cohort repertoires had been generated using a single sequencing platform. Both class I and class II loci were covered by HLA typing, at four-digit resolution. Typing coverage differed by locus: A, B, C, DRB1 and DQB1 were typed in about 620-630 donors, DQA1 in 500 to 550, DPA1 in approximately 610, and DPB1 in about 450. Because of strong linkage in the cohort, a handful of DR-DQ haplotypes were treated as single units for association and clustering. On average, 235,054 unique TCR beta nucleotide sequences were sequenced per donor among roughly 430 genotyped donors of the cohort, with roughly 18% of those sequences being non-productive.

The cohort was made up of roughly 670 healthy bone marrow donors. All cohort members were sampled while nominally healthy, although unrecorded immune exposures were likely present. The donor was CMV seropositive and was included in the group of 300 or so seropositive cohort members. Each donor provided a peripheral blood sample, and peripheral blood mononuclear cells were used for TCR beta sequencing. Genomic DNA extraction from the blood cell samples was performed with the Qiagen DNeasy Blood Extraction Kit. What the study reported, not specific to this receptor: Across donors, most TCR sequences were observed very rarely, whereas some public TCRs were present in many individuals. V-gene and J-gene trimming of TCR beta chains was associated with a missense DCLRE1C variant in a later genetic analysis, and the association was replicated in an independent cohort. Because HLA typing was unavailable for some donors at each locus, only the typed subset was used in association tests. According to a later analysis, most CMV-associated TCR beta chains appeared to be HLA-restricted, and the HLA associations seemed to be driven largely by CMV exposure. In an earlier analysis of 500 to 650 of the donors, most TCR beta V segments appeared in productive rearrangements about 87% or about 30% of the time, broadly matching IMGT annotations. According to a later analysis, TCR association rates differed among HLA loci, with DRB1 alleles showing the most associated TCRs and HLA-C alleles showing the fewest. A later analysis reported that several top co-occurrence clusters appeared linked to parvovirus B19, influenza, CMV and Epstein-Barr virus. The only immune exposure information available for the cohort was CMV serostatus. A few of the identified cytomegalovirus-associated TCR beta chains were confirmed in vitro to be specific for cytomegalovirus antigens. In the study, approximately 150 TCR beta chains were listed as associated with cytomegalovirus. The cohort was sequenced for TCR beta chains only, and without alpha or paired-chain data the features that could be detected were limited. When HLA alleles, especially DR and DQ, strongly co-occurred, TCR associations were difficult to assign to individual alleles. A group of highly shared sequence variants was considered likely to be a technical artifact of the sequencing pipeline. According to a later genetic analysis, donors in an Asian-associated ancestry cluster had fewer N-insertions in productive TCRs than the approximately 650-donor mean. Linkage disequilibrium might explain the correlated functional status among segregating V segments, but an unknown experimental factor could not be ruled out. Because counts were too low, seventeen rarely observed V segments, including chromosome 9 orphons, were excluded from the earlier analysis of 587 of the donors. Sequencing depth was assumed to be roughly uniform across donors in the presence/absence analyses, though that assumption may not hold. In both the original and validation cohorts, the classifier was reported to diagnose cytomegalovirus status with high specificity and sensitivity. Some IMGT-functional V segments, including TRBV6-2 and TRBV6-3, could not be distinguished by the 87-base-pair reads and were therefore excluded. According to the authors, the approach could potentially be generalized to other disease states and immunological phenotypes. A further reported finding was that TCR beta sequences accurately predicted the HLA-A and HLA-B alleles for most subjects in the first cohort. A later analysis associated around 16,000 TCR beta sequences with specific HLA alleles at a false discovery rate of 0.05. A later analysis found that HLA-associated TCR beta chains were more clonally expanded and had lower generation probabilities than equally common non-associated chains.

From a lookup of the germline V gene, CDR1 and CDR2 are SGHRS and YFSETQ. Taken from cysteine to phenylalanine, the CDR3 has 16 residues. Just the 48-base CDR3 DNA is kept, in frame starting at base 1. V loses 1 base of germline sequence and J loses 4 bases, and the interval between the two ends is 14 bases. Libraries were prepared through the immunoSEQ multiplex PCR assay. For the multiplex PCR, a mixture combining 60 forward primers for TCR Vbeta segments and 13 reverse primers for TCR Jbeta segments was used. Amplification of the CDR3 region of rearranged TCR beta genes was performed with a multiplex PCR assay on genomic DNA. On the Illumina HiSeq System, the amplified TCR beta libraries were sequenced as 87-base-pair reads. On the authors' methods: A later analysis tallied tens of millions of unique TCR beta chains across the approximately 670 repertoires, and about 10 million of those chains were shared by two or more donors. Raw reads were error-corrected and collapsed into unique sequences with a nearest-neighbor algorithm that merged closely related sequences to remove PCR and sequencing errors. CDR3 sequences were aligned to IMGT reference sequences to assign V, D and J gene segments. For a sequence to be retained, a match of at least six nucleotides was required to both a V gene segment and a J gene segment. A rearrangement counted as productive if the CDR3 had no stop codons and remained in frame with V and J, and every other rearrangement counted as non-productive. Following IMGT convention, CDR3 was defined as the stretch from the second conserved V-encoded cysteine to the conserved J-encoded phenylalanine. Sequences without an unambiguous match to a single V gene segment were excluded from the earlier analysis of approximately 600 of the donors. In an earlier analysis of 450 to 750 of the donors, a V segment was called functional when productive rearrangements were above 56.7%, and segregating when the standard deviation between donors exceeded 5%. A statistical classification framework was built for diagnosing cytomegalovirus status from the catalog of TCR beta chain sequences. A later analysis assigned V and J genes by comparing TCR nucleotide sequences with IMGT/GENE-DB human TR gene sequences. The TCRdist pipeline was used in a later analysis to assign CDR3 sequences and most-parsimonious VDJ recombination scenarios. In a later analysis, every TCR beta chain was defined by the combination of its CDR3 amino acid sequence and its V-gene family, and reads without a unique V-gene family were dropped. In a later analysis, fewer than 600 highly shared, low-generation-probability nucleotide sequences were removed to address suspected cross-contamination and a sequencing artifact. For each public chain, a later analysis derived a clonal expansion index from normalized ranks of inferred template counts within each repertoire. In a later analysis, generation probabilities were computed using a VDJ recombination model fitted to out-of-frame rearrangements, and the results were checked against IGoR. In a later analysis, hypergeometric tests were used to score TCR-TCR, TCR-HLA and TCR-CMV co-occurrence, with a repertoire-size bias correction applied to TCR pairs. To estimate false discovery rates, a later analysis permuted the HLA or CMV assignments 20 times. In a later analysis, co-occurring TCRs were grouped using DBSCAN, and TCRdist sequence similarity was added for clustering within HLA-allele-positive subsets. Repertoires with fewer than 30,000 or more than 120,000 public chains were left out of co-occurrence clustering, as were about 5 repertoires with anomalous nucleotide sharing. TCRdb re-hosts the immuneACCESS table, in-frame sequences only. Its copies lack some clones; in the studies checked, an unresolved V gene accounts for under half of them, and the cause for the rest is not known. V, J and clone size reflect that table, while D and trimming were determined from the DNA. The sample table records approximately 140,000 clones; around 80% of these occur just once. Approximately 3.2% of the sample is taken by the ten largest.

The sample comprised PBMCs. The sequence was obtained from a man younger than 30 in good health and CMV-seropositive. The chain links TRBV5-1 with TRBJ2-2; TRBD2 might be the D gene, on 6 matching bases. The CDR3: CASSLQVGGTTGELFF. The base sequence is TGCGCCAGCAGCTTGCAGGTGGGGGGAACCACCGGGGAGCTGTTTTTT. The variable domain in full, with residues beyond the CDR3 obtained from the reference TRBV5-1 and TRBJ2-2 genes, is KAGVTQTPRYLIKTRGQQVTLSCSPISGHRSVSWYQQTPGQGLQFLFEYFSETQRNKGNFPGRFSGRQFSNSRSEMNVSTLELGDSALYLCASSLQVGGTTGELFFGEGSRLTVL.